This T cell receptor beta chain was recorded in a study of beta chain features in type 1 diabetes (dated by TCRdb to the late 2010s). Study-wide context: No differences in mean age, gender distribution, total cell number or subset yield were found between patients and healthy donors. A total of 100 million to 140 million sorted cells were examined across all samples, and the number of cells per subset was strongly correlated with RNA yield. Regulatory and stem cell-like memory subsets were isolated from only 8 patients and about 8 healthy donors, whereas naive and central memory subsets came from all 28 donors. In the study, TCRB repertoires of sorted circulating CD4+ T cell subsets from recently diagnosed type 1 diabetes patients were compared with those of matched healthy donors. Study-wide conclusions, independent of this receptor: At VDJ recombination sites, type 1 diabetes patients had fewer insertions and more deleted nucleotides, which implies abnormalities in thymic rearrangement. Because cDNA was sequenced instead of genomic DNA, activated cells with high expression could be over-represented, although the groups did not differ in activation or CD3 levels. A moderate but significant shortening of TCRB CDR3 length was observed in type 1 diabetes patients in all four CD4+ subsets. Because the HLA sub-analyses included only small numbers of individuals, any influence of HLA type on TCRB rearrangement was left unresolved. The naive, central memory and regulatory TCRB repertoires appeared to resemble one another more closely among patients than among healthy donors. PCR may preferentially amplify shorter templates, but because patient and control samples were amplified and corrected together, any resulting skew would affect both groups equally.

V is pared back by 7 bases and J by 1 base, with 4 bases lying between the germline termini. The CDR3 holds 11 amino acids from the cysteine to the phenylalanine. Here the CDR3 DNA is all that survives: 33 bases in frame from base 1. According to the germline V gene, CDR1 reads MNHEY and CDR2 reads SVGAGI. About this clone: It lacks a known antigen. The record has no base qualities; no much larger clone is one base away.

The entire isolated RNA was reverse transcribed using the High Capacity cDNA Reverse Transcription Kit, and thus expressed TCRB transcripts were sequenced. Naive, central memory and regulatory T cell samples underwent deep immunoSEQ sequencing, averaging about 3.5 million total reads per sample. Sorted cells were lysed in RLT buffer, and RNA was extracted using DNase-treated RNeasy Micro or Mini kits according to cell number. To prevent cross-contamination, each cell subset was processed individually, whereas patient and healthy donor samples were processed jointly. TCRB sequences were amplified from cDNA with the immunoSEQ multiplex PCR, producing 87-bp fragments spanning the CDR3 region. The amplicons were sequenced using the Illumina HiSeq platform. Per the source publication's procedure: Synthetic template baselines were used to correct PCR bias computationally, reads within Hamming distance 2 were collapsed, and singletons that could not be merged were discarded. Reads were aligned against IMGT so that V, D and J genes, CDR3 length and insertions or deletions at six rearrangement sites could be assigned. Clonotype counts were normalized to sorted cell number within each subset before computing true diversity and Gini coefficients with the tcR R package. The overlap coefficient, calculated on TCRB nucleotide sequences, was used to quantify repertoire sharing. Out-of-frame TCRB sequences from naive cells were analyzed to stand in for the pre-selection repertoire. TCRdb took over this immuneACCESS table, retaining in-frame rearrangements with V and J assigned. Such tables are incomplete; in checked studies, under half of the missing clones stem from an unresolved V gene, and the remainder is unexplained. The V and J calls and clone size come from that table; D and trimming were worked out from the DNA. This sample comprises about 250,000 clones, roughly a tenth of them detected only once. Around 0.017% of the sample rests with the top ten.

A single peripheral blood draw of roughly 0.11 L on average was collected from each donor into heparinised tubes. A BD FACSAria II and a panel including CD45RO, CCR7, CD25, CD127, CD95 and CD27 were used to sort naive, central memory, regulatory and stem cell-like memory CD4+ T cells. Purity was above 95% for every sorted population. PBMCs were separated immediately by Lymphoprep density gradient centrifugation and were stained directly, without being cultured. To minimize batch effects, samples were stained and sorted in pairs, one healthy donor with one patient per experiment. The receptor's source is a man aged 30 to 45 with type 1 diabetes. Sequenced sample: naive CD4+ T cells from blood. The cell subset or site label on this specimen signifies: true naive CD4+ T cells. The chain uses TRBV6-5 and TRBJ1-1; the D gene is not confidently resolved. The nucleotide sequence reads TGTGCCAGCATACAGAACACTGAAGCTTTCTTT. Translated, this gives CASIQNTEAFF.